One sample yielded the 9 T cell receptor beta chains listed below, sequenced in a study of a mutant IDH1 vaccine in newly diagnosed glioma. Some clones are missing from TCRdb's copy, which holds only in-frame ones; the method was immunoSEQ multiplex PCR. The data show 34,000 or so clones, about four fifths seen once. Indicated time point: week 35, safety follow-up. Doses consisted of 300 ug of mutant IDH1 20-mer peptide each, paired with topical imiquimod. Their cognate antigens are unknown. Sequencing used PBMCs, obtained from a glioma patient whose treatment included an IDH1 peptide vaccine. The receptor source for this set is a man under 40 with glioma.

The chain has TRBV5-1 and TRBJ2-1, with 9 bases that match TRBD2. The CDR3 contains 15 residues. CDR1 is SGHRS and CDR2 is YFSETQ in the germline V gene. After removal of 1 base from V and 5 bases from J, the junction contained 4 bases not matched to a gene. CDR3 in amino acids: CASSLLAGTDNEQFF. The CDR3 nucleotides are TGCGCCAGCAGCTTGCTAGCGGGAACGGACAATGAGCAGTTCTTC. Filled out from reference TRBV5-1 and TRBJ2-1, the complete variable domain reads KAGVTQTPRYLIKTRGQQVTLSCSPISGHRSVSWYQQTPGQGLQFLFEYFSETQRNKGNFPGRFSGRQFSNSRSEMNVSTLELGDSALYLCASSLLAGTDNEQFFGPGTRLTVL.

V is TRBV29-1 and J is TRBJ1-4; 9 bases agree with TRBD1. Germline lookup yields CDR1 SQVTM and CDR2 ANQGSEA. J was trimmed by 8 bases and V by 7 bases; bases with no gene match: 5. This CDR3 has 12 amino acids. CDR3 bases: TGCAGCGGTCGACAGGGGGAAGAAAAACTGTTTTTT. Amino acid sequence: CSGRQGEEKLFF. Looking up the rest from reference TRBV29-1 and TRBJ1-4 gives the full variable domain: SAVISQKPSRDICQRGTSLTIQCQVDSQVTMMFWYRQQPGQSLTLIATANQGSEATYESGFVIDKFPISRPNLTFSTLTVSNMSPEDSSIYLCSGRQGEEKLFFGSGTQLSVL.

V gene TRBV11-2 combines with J gene TRBJ2-7; 10 bases fit TRBD2. V trimming: 2 bases; J trimming: 3 bases; junction bases outside the gene matches: 4. The CDR3 runs 15 residues. The germline V gene encodes CDR1 SGHAT and CDR2 FQNNGV. This chain's CDR3 is CASSLKWTSGYEQYF. The CDR3 nucleotides are TGTGCCAGCAGCTTAAAGTGGACTAGCGGCTACGAGCAGTACTTC.

The chain links TRBV6-4 to TRBJ1-1; no clear D gene. Germline V gene sequence: CDR1 MRHNA, CDR2 SNTAGT. The ends were cut back, 0 bases at V and 0 bases at J, with 14 bases in the middle. The CDR3 extends over 17 amino acids. Here the CDR3 reads CASSDSGQLTMNTEAFF. CDR3 nucleotides: TGTGCCAGCAGTGACTCAGGGCAGCTAACGATGAACACTGAAGCTTTCTTT.

The V and J genes are TRBV19 and TRBJ2-6; the D gene is possibly TRBD2 (6 bases). The CDR3 is 17 amino acids. Trimming took off 5 bases at V and 0 bases at J, with 14 bases between the two ends. Germline CDR1 is LNHDA and CDR2 is SQIVND (reference sequence). The CDR3 protein is CASSPGRRDSGANVLTF. The DNA of the CDR3 is TGTGCCAGTAGTCCCGGTCGGCGGGACTCTGGGGCCAACGTCCTGACTTTC. The complete variable domain, with remaining parts taken from reference TRBV19 and TRBJ2-6, reads DGGITQSPKYLFRKEGQNVTLSCEQNLNHDAMYWYRQDPGQGLRLIYYSQIVNDFQKGDIAEGYSVSREKKESFPLTVTSAQKNPTAFYLCASSPGRRDSGANVLTFGAGSRLTVL.

V and J are TRBV4-2 and TRBJ1-2, with D perhaps TRBD1 (6 bases). Germline values: CDR1 LGHNA, CDR2 YNFKEQ. Trimming left V 0 bases short and J 4 bases short, with 12 bases between. The CDR3 consists of 15 residues. The CDR3 protein is CASSQDWGGLYGYTF. CDR3 DNA: TGTGCCAGCAGCCAAGATTGGGGGGGCCTCTATGGCTACACCTTC.

This chain uses TRBV28 with TRBJ1-1; no clear D gene. Trimming cost V 7 bases and J 0 bases, with 6 bases left between them. CDR1 is MDHEN, CDR2 SYDVKM, per germline. CDR3 size: 12 residues. CDR3 amino acids: CASNLMNTEAFF. CDR3 coding DNA: TGTGCCAGCAACTTAATGAACACTGAAGCTTTCTTT. The whole variable domain, remainder taken from reference TRBV28 and TRBJ1-1, is DVKVTQSSRYLVKRTGEKVFLECVQDMDHENMFWYRQDPGLGLRLIYFSYDVKMKEKGDIPEGYSVSREKKERFSLILESASTNQTSMYLCASNLMNTEAFFGQGTRLTVV.

The sample holds a few counts of this clone. The chain has TRBV7-9 and TRBJ1-4; maybe TRBD1 (5 bases). The ends were cut back, 8 bases at V and 7 bases at J, with 11 bases in the middle. From germline, CDR1 is SEHNR and CDR2 FQNEAQ (reference sequence). The CDR3 runs 12 residues. In nucleotides, the CDR3 is TGTGCCAGCGCGGGGGGTGTTGAAAAACTGTTTTTT. This gives the protein CASAGGVEKLFF.

The V and J genes are TRBV7-9 and TRBJ2-1; maybe TRBD1 (6 bases). CDR1 is SEHNR, CDR2 FQNEAQ, per germline (reference sequence). V gave up 3 bases and J gave up 7 bases, with 16 bases separating them. This CDR3 region has 15 residues. The CDR3 DNA follows: TGTGCCAGCAGCTTTGGGGCAGGGGCCTGGAATGAGCAGTTCTTC. Its protein product is CASSFGAGAWNEQFF.